Listed below are T cell receptor beta chains from one sample, sequenced in a study of neurological immune-mediated disorders. TCRdb redid the calling of the 5' RACE reads with MiXCR, one entry per CDR3 protein. The sample holds 55,000 to 75,000 distinct CDR3 sequences, roughly 13% seen once. Sequenced: PBMCs. The receptors derive from a female donor with HTLV-1-associated myelopathy (HAM/TSP). Both conserved end residues are part of each CDR3. D genes are given only for firm matches. A row's size may be missing; if present it is once, few, many or a size class.

TRBV4-2,TRBJ1-2,NA,NA,TGTGCCAGCAGCTCCCAACAGGGTTGGGGCTACACCTTC,CASSSQQGWGYTF
TRBV4-1,TRBJ1-6,NA,many,TGCGCCAGCAGCCAAGAGGGGGGGGGAGGGGTTTCACCCCTCCACTTT,CASSQEGGGGVSPLHF
TRBV4-2,TRBJ2-3,TRBD2,many,TGTGCCAGCAGCCAAGATGGTCCTAGCGGGGGGGCATGGACAGATACGCAGTATTTT,CASSQDGPSGGAWTDTQYF
TRBV7-9,TRBJ2-2,NA,many,TGTGCCAGCAGCCACAGAAGAAACACCGGGGAGCTGTTTTTT,CASSHRRNTGELFF
TRBV11-2,TRBJ2-7,TRBD1,many,TGTGCCAGCAGCCTACACAGGGGCCAAACCTACGAGCAGTACTTC,CASSLHRGQTYEQYF
TRBV20-1,TRBJ2-7,NA,many,TGCAGTGCTAGTCGGGACTTCGACTCCCTGTACTACTACGAGCAGTACTTC,CSASRDFDSLYYYEQYF
TRBV24-1,TRBJ2-3,NA,many,TGTGCCACCAGTGATTTGTACAGAACAGATACGCAGTATTTT,CATSDLYRTDTQYF
TRBV2,TRBJ2-2,TRBD1,many,TGTGCCAGCAGTGGACAGGGCTTCACCGGGGAGCTGTTTTTT,CASSGQGFTGELFF
TRBV5-1,TRBJ2-4,NA,few,TGCGCCAGCAGCTTGGAAGGGGGGCCGGTGTACTTC,CASSLEGGPVYF
TRBV12-3/TRBV12-4,TRBJ2-5,NA,many,TGTGCCAGCAGTCGTAATACAGGGGGGGGAGAGACCCAGTACTTC,CASSRNTGGGETQYF
TRBV5-1,TRBJ1-3,NA,many,TGCGCCAGCAGCTTGGTGAGCTCTGGAAACACCATATATTTT,CASSLVSSGNTIYF
TRBV5-1,TRBJ2-5,NA,many,TGCGCCAGCAGCCGGTTTACTGGGCCCCTGAGCCAAGAGACCCAGTACTTC,CASSRFTGPLSQETQYF
TRBV12-3/TRBV12-4,TRBJ2-7,NA,few,TGTGCCAGCAGTTTGAACGGACTCCGATACGAGCAGTACTTC,CASSLNGLRYEQYF
TRBV28,TRBJ1-6,TRBD1,few,TGTGCCAGCAGTTCATCCGGGACAGGGGCCTCACCCCTCCACTTT,CASSSSGTGASPLHF
TRBV10-3,TRBJ2-2,NA,NA,TGTGCCAGACCTCCGGGACAAGAGGGGACCGGGGAGCTGTTTTTT,CARPPGQEGTGELFF
TRBV5-1,TRBJ2-5,NA,many,TGCGCCAGCAGCTTGAAGTTAGAGACCCAGTACTTC,CASSLKLETQYF
TRBV24-1,TRBJ2-3,NA,many,TGTGCCACCAGTGATATAAGATCTAGCACAGATACGCAGTATTTT,CATSDIRSSTDTQYF
TRBV6-5,TRBJ1-2,NA,many,TGTGCCAGCAGTTCCGGATCGGGCAGGGGCTATGGCTACACCTTC,CASSSGSGRGYGYTF
TRBV9,TRBJ2-7,NA,many,TGTGCCAGCAGCACAACGTCGAAGGGGTGGGAGCAGTACTTC,CASSTTSKGWEQYF
TRBV5-1,TRBJ2-7,TRBD2,many,TGCGCCAGCAGCTTGCGGGCCAGGGAGGGCGAGCAGTACTTC,CASSLRAREGEQYF
TRBV24-1,TRBJ2-7,NA,many,TGTGCCACCAGTGATTATTTATCCTACGAGCAGTACTTC,CATSDYLSYEQYF
TRBV12-3/TRBV12-4,TRBJ2-7,TRBD1,NA,TGTGCCAGCAGTTTGGGACAGTCCTACGAGCAGTACTTC,CASSLGQSYEQYF
TRBV2,TRBJ1-2,NA,many,TGTGCCAGCAGTGAAGGAATGTTAATGGGTGGCTACACCTTC,CASSEGMLMGGYTF
TRBV12-3/TRBV12-4,TRBJ2-3,NA,many,TGTGCCAGCAGTTTAGGATATACGCAGTATTTT,CASSLGYTQYF
TRBV14,TRBJ1-1,TRBD1,many,TGTGCCAGCAGCAAACCGACAGGGTCGGACACTGAAGCTTTCTTT,CASSKPTGSDTEAFF
TRBV24-1,TRBJ2-2,NA,many,TGTGCCACCAGGGGTCCCGGGGAGCTGTTTTTT,CATRGPGELFF
TRBV28,TRBJ1-1,NA,many,TGTGCCACCACTGACAGGTCCCTGAGATCTTTCTTT,CATTDRSLRSFF